A single sample gave rise to the 21 T cell receptor beta chains below, sequenced in a study of cytomegalovirus exposure and HLA in healthy donors. The PCR ran on 60 Vbeta and 13 Jbeta primers. Method: immunoSEQ multiplex PCR; TCRdb's copy keeps in-frame clones and lacks some. The table shows 150,000 to 200,000 clones, with about 12% occurring only once. Material for sequencing was PBMCs. The receptors originated from a man aged 50 to 60 in good health and CMV-seropositive.

The V gene is TRBV14, the J gene TRBJ2-1; D call uncertain. The V and J ends lost 3 bases and 6 bases respectively, with 15 bases between them. The CDR3 loop spans 15 amino acids. The V gene's germline CDR1 is SGHDN and CDR2 FVKESK. CDR3: CASSQRRPTINEQFF. CDR3 coding DNA: TGTGCCAGCAGCCAGCGTCGGCCTACTATCAATGAGCAGTTCTTC.

As DNA, the CDR3 is TGTGCCAGCAGGCTCCGGGACAGGAGCTACGAGCAGTACGTC. Translating gives CASRLRDRSYEQYV. The chain combines TRBV6-6 with TRBJ2-7; 8 bases are shared with TRBD1. The CDR3 has 14 amino acids. Looked up from germline, CDR1 is MNHNY and CDR2 is SVGAGI (reference sequence). V lost 6 bases, J lost 3 bases, and 7 bases stayed unmatched.

The chain links TRBV7-3 to TRBJ1-1; D is perhaps TRBD1 (6 bases). The CDR3 sequence is 13 residues long. V was pared by 6 bases and J by 3 bases, with 11 bases between. CDR1 and CDR2 (germline): SGHTA, FQGTGA. The CDR3 DNA sequence: TGTGCCAGCAGTTCACAGGGTTACACTGAAGCTTTCTTT. It encodes CASSSQGYTEAFF.

This clone was detected only a few times. This chain connects TRBV28 to TRBJ1-2; no clear D gene. Germline V lookup: CDR1 MDHEN, CDR2 SYDVKM. Deletions cut 1 base from V and 3 bases from J, with 3 bases between. This CDR3 region has 12 residues. The CDR3 nucleotides read TGTGCCAGCAGTTTATCTCACTATGGCTACACCTTC. This translates into CASSLSHYGYTF.

This clone turned up a few times. V usage is TRBV28 and J usage is TRBJ1-2, with D possibly matching TRBD1 (5 bases). This CDR3 contains 14 residues. Trimming pared 0 bases from V and 2 bases from J, leaving 7 bases between. Germline V gene data show CDR1 as MDHEN and CDR2 as SYDVKM. CDR3 nucleotides: TGTGCCAGCAGTTTATGGCGGGGGAACTATGGCTACACCTTC. This gives the protein CASSLWRGNYGYTF.

V gene TRBV5-6 combines with J gene TRBJ2-3, with a possible D match to TRBD2 (6 bases). Germline CDR1 and CDR2: SGHDT and YYEEEE. Trimming stripped 1 base from V and 0 bases from J, with 18 bases between. This CDR3 comprises 18 residues. The CDR3: CASSLSGHWRESTDTQYF. The CDR3 DNA follows: TGTGCCAGCAGCTTGTCGGGCCACTGGAGGGAGAGCACAGATACGCAGTATTTT.

This clone came up a few times. This sequence joins TRBV10-3 and TRBJ1-5; TRBD1 matches at 7 bases. The ends lost 2 bases at V and 3 bases at J; junction bases unmatched: 1. This CDR3 is 14 amino acids long. Germline V CDR1 and CDR2: ENHRY, SYGVKD. This chain's CDR3 is CAISEGQDNQPQHF. CDR3 bases: TGTGCCATCAGTGAGGGACAGGACAATCAGCCCCAGCATTTT.

The chain couples TRBV27 to TRBJ2-2; TRBD1 is a possible D gene (6 bases). V was shortened by 5 bases and J by 0 bases, with 16 bases between the two germline ends. CDR1 and CDR2 (germline): MNHEY, SMNVEV (reference sequence). This CDR3 comprises 17 residues. The CDR3 loop reads CASSRVRGGTNTGELFF. CDR3 DNA: TGTGCCAGCAGTAGAGTTCGAGGGGGTACGAACACCGGGGAGCTGTTTTTT.

The chain joins TRBV28 to TRBJ1-6; TRBD1 matches 7 bases. J was trimmed by 0 bases and V by 5 bases; bases with no gene match: 7. In germline, CDR1 is MDHEN, CDR2 SYDVKM. This CDR3 contains 17 residues. The CDR3 DNA is TGTGCCAGCAGTCTCCCCAGGGGGAGCTCCTATAATTCACCCCTCCACTTT. Protein product: CASSLPRGSSYNSPLHF.

The chain employs TRBV4-3 and TRBJ1-6; D gene uncertain. CDR3 size: 13 residues. Between the trimmed V and J ends, which lost 0 bases and 9 bases, there was a span of 6 bases. Germline CDR1 is LGHNA and CDR2 is YSLEER. This CDR3 is CASSQDRGSPLHF. The CDR3 DNA is TGCGCCAGCAGCCAAGATCGGGGTTCACCCCTCCACTTT.

The gene calls are TRBV9 and TRBJ2-1; the D is unclear. Germline assignment: CDR1 SGDLS and CDR2 YYNGEE. The CDR3 has 16 residues. Trimming removed 0 bases at V and 0 bases at J, with 10 bases between. CDR3 loop: CASSVDYASSYNEQFF. The CDR3, as DNA: TGTGCCAGCAGCGTAGATTACGCTAGCTCCTACAATGAGCAGTTCTTC.

In this sample, this clone turned up a few times. This sequence joins TRBV20-1 and TRBJ1-3, with D hard to call. The CDR3 runs 11 residues. The ends were cut back, 5 bases at V and 6 bases at J, with 8 bases in the middle. Germline CDR1 and CDR2: DFQATT and SNEGSKA (reference sequence). The CDR3 nucleotides are TGCAGTGCTGCGGGTCAAAACACCATATATTTT. Its translation is CSAAGQNTIYF.

This clone was picked up a small number of times. The chain employs TRBV27 and TRBJ1-5, with a possible D match to TRBD1 (5 bases). The V end lost 3 bases, the J end lost 5 bases, and 20 bases lay between the germline ends. The V gene's germline CDR1 is MNHEY and CDR2 SMNVEV (reference sequence). The CDR3 length is 17 residues. The CDR3 DNA follows: TGTGCCAGCAGTTTGAGATTCCAGGGCGGGAGCGATCAGCCCCAGCATTTT. Translation: CASSLRFQGGSDQPQHF.

The genes are TRBV4-3 and TRBJ1-5; D is ambiguous. Trimming pared 4 bases from V and 4 bases from J, leaving 11 bases between. Looked up from germline, CDR1 is LGHNA and CDR2 is YSLEER. The CDR3 is made up of 14 amino acids. The CDR3 is CASSPSGGNQPQHF. The CDR3 DNA reads as TGCGCCAGCAGCCCATCAGGAGGGAATCAGCCCCAGCATTTT.

V and J are TRBV2 and TRBJ1-5; 8 nucleotides agree with TRBD1. Germline V gene sequence: CDR1 SNHLY, CDR2 FYNNEI. V was clipped by 5 bases and J by 5 bases; unmatched bases: 5. This CDR3 spans 14 amino acids. CDR3 protein: CASSSRGRDQPQHF. CDR3 nucleotide sequence: TGTGCCAGCAGTAGCAGGGGGCGCGATCAGCCCCAGCATTTT.

This chain joins TRBV9 and TRBJ2-5; TRBD1 is a possible D gene (6 bases). The V gene lost 0 bases and the J gene lost 1 base, with 13 bases spanning the gap. In germline, CDR1 is SGDLS, CDR2 YYNGEE. CDR3 length: 16 residues. CDR3 DNA: TGTGCCAGCAGCGTAGCCCAGGGGTTGGGCCAAGAGACCCAGTACTTC. Protein sequence: CASSVAQGLGQETQYF.

The genes are TRBV28 and TRBJ1-4; a possible D gene is TRBD1 (5 bases). The germline gives CDR1 MDHEN, CDR2 SYDVKM. Trimming took off 6 bases at V and 2 bases at J, with 16 bases between the two ends. CDR3 length: 16 amino acids. The CDR3: CASSLNGGRTNEKLFF. CDR3 in DNA: TGTGCCAGCAGCCTGAACGGGGGTAGGACTAATGAAAAACTGTTTTTT.

This clone was seen a handful of times. The rearrangement links TRBV28 to TRBJ1-1; 8 nucleotides line up with TRBD1. With 7 bases clipped from V and 2 bases from J, the junction kept 6 bases outside the gene matches. Germline V CDR1 and CDR2: MDHEN, SYDVKM. The CDR3 loop spans 14 amino acids. The CDR3 here is CASNLPGGNTEAFF. The CDR3 DNA follows: TGTGCCAGCAACTTACCAGGGGGCAACACTGAAGCTTTCTTT.

This clone was observed a few times. V is TRBV5-6 and J is TRBJ1-1; no clear D. This CDR3 region has 16 residues. The ends were cut back, 4 bases at V and 0 bases at J, with 16 bases in the middle. Germline values: CDR1 SGHDT, CDR2 YYEEEE. CDR3 nucleotide sequence: TGTGCCAGCAGCCGTCCCCCGGCGGGTATGAACACTGAAGCTTTCTTT. Its protein product is CASSRPPAGMNTEAFF.

The CDR3 DNA reads TGTGCCAGCAGCTCGGGACTAGCGGGGCAGGGACCCCAGTTCTTC. This translates into CASSSGLAGQGPQFF. V is TRBV7-2 and J is TRBJ2-1; 13 bases match TRBD2. The trim removed 4 bases at V and 13 bases at J, leaving 10 bases unmatched. This CDR3 has 15 residues. Per the germline V gene, CDR1 is SGHTA and CDR2 is FQGNSA.

This chain connects TRBV5-1 to TRBJ2-5; D perhaps matches TRBD2 (6 bases). CDR1 SGHRS and CDR2 YFSETQ come from the germline V gene. This CDR3 is 15 amino acids long. Deletions cut 2 bases from V and 1 base from J, with 12 bases between. CDR3 residues: CASSFRRAGQETQYF. The CDR3 nucleotides read TGCGCCAGCAGCTTTAGGAGGGCTGGCCAAGAGACCCAGTACTTC.